These 4 T cell receptor beta chains originate from one sample sequenced in a study of early T cells in non-severe SARS-CoV-2 infection. TCRdb re-called the 5' RACE reads through MiXCR, storing one row per CDR3 protein. Found here are tens of thousands of distinct CDR3 sequences, 8% to 13% of them singletons; the top ten hold around 4.3%. Sequencing was done on a sample of whole blood. These receptors came from an adult who was a healthcare worker with PCR-confirmed SARS-CoV-2 infection or an uninfected control (not recorded which).

This clonotype was picked up many times. V is TRBV4-2 and J is TRBJ2-2; D may be TRBD1 (6 bases). CDR1 and CDR2 from the germline V gene are LGHNA and YNFKEQ. The CDR3 length is 15 residues. Trimming pared 1 base from V and 3 bases from J, leaving 9 bases between. This chain's CDR3 is CASSQVNRDTGELFF. The CDR3 DNA reads as TGTGCCAGCAGCCAAGTTAACAGGGACACCGGGGAGCTGTTTTTT.

This clonotype was counted many times. The chain combines TRBV18 with TRBJ1-6; D is possibly TRBD1 (5 bases). Germline V lookup: CDR1 KGHSH, CDR2 LQKENI. The V end lost 4 bases, the J end lost 9 bases, and 13 bases lay between the germline ends. This CDR3 is built from 14 residues. CDR3 in amino acids: CASSQAGFGSPLHF. The CDR3 DNA is TGTGCCAGCTCACAAGCAGGGTTTGGTTCACCCCTCCACTTT.

V gene TRBV6-1 combines with J gene TRBJ2-2, with 8 nucleotides matching TRBD1. CDR1 and CDR2 (germline): MNHNS, SASEGT. The CDR3 spans 17 residues. Unmatched junction bases numbered 14, after V lost 6 bases and J lost 5 bases. CDR3 coding DNA: TGTGCCAGCAGAGCCTTAGCAGGGGGCATTGGGACCGGGGAGCTGTTTTTT. Protein sequence: CASRALAGGIGTGELFF.

Note on this clonotype: One end of the junction fails to match germline, which may point to a read error. V and J are TRBV7-2 and TRBJ2-1; D uncertain. The germline gives CDR1 SGHTA, CDR2 FQGNSA. There are 13 residues in the CDR3. CDR3 region: CASSSGPYKEQFF. The CDR3 nucleotides are TGTGCCAGCAGCTCCGGGCCCTACAAGGAGCAGTTCTTC.